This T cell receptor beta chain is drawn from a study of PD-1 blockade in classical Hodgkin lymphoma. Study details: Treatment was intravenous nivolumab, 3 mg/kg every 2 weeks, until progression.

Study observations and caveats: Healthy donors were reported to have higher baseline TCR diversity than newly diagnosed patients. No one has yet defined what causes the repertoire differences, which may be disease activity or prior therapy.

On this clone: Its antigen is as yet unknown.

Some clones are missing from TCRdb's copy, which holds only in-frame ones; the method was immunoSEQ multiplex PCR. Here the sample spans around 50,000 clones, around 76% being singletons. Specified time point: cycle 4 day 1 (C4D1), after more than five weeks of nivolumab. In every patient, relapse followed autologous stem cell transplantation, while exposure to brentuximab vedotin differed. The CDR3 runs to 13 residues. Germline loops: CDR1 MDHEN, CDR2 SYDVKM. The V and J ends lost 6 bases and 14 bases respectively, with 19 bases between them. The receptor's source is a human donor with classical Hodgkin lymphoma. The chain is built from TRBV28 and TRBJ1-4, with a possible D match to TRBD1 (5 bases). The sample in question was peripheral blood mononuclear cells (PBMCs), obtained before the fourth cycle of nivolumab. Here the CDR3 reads CASSNDPGVGLFF. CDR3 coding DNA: TGTGCCAGCAGCAATGACCCGGGGGTAGGCCTGTTTTTT.